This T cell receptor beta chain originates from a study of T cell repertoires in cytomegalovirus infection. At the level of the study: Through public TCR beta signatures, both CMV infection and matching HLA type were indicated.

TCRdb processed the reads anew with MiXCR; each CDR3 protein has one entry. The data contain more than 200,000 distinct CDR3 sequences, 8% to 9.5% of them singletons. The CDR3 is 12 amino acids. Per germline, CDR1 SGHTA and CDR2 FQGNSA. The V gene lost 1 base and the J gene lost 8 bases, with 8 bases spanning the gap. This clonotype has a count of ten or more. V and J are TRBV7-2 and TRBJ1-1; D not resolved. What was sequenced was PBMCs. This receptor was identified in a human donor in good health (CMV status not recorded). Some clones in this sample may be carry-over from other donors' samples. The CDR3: CASSLGRGEAFF. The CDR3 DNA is TGTGCCAGCAGCTTAGGAAGAGGGGAAGCTTTCTTT.